The 11 T cell receptor beta chains below were found in one sample sequenced in a study of blood T cell repertoires in COVID-19. Profiling relied on immunoSEQ multiplex PCR, and the TCRdb table lists in-frame clones only, not all of them. The sample records about 180,000 clones, roughly nine tenths being singletons. The sequenced sample was peripheral blood. The receptors here all came from a man aged 18 to 30 who had recovered from COVID-19.

The genes are TRBV5-6 and TRBJ2-6; unclear D gene. Trimming removed 1 base at V and 0 bases at J, with 5 bases between. Germline assignment: CDR1 SGHDT and CDR2 YYEEEE. This CDR3 has 15 residues. In nucleotides, the CDR3 is TGTGCCAGCAGCTTGCGGTACTCTGGGGCCAACGTCCTGACTTTC. This translates into CASSLRYSGANVLTF.

This clone was detected only a few times. This sequence joins TRBV9 and TRBJ2-1; maybe TRBD2 (6 bases). V gave up 3 bases and J gave up 0 bases, with 10 bases separating them. CDR1 and CDR2 (germline): SGDLS, YYNGEE. This CDR3 contains 15 residues. CDR3 residues: CASSEAGSSYNEQFF. The CDR3 coding sequence is TGTGCCAGCAGCGAGGCCGGGAGCTCCTACAATGAGCAGTTCTTC.

The J gene is TRBJ2-3, the V gene TRBV2; 7 positions match TRBD2. The CDR3 covers 14 residues. CDR1 and CDR2 (germline): SNHLY, FYNNEI. V gave up 5 bases and J gave up 0 bases; unmatched junction bases: 2. The CDR3 coding sequence is TGTGCCAGCAGTCGACTAGCAAGCACAGATACGCAGTATTTT. This sequence encodes CASSRLASTDTQYF.

This chain joins TRBV27 and TRBJ1-1; possibly TRBD1 for D (5 bases). This CDR3 is built from 13 residues. CDR1 is MNHEY, CDR2 SMNVEV, per germline (reference sequence). Trimming pared 8 bases from V and 3 bases from J, leaving 13 bases between. CDR3 in DNA: TGTGCCAGCTCCGGGGCGGGAGACACTGAAGCTTTCTTT. It is translated as CASSGAGDTEAFF.

This clone was observed once. The V and J genes are TRBV18 and TRBJ2-5; no clear D. Trimming removed 0 bases at V and 1 base at J, with 3 bases between. The germline V gene encodes CDR1 KGHSH and CDR2 LQKENI. The CDR3 is 13 amino acids. The CDR3 loop reads CASSPPSQETQYF. CDR3 bases: TGTGCCAGCTCACCACCCAGCCAAGAGACCCAGTACTTC.

The chain is built from TRBV4-3 and TRBJ1-1; D is possibly TRBD1 (5 bases). Trimming took 0 bases from V and 7 from J, leaving 12 bases between them. Germline CDR1 reads LGHNA; CDR2 reads YSLEER. There are 14 residues in the CDR3. The DNA of the CDR3 is TGCGCCAGCAGCCAAGATCGGGGGAGCTTTGAAGCTTTCTTT. This translates into CASSQDRGSFEAFF.

This sequence joins TRBV4-1 and TRBJ2-1, with 10 bases lining up with TRBD1. CDR1 and CDR2 (germline): MGHRA, YSYEKL. The CDR3 is 17 residues long. V shed 0 bases, J shed 9 bases, and the junction held 11 bases outside the gene matches. This CDR3 is CASSQDQPGTGVLEQFF. The CDR3 coding sequence is TGCGCCAGCAGCCAAGATCAGCCCGGGACAGGGGTTCTTGAGCAGTTCTTC.

The DNA of the CDR3 is TGCGCCAGCAGCCAAGATAGGAGCGGGAGTTACTACAATGAGCAGTTCTTC. The encoded protein is CASSQDRSGSYYNEQFF. The gene calls are TRBV4-3 and TRBJ2-1; 8 bases are a match to TRBD2. The CDR3 is made up of 17 amino acids. Trimming took 0 bases from V and 3 from J; bases not matched to a gene: 7. Germline-derived CDR1 and CDR2 are LGHNA and YSLEER.

The rearrangement joins TRBV14 to TRBJ1-2; the D gene is possibly TRBD1 (6 bases). CDR1 and CDR2 from the germline V gene are SGHDN and FVKESK. The CDR3 sequence is 15 residues long. V shed 3 bases and J shed 3 bases, with 14 bases lying between them. Here the CDR3 DNA reads TGTGCCAGCAGCCAGTCAGGGGCGCCTCACTATGGCTACACCTTC. Translating gives CASSQSGAPHYGYTF.

CDR3 in DNA: TGTGCCAGCTCACCACCGGAGGGTAACTATGGCTACACCTTC. Protein sequence: CASSPPEGNYGYTF. The chain employs TRBV18 and TRBJ1-2, with D unclear. The ends were cut back, 0 bases at V and 1 base at J, with 6 bases in the middle. Germline V gene sequence: CDR1 KGHSH, CDR2 LQKENI. The CDR3 sequence is 14 residues long.

The table lists this clone with a count of one. The chain carries TRBV18 and TRBJ1-4; D is perhaps TRBD1 (6 bases). The CDR3 totals 15 residues. The germline V and J ends were trimmed by 3 bases and 6 bases, with 14 bases remaining between them. Germline V CDR1 and CDR2: KGHSH, LQKENI. The CDR3 protein is CASSPMGAGDEKLFF. In DNA, the CDR3 is TGTGCCAGCTCACCGATGGGGGCAGGCGATGAAAAACTGTTTTTT.